Below are 7 T cell receptor beta chains sequenced from a single sample in a study of shared clonotypes between healthy human individuals. TCRdb's table, derived via immunoSEQ multiplex PCR, lists solely in-frame clones and lacks some. The sample includes approximately 320,000 clones, around nine tenths of them seen just once. The specimen sequenced was memory CD8+ T cells sorted from blood. Subset of the sample: CD45RO+ cells pooled with CCR7-negative TemRA cells. Receptors originate from a man aged 18-30 years in good health.

The chain links TRBV14 to TRBJ2-7; the match to TRBD1 covers 10 bases. CDR3 length equals 15 residues. Germline V lookup: CDR1 SGHDN, CDR2 FVKESK. V was pared by 0 bases and J by 6 bases, with 5 bases of the junction left unmatched. The CDR3 DNA is TGTGCCAGCAGCCAAGAAGGGACAGGGGTAAGCGAGCAGTACTTC. This sequence encodes CASSQEGTGVSEQYF.

The chain uses TRBV10-3 and TRBJ1-6, with a possible D match to TRBD1 (5 bases). Germline V gene lookup returns CDR1 ENHRY and CDR2 SYGVKD. The CDR3 length is 15 residues. Trimming left V 6 bases short and J 6 bases short, with 15 bases between. CDR3 protein: CAIRKGPQVNSPLHF. The CDR3 DNA reads TGTGCCATCAGGAAGGGGCCCCAAGTTAATTCACCCCTCCACTTT.

The gene calls are TRBV15 and TRBJ2-1; D gene ambiguous. Per the germline V gene, CDR1 is LNHNV and CDR2 is YYDKDF (reference sequence). Trimming took off 0 bases at V and 10 bases at J, with 13 bases between the two ends. This CDR3 is 14 amino acids long. CDR3 coding DNA: TGTGCCACCAGCAGAGATCATAATACCCCCGAGCAGTTCTTC. Translated: CATSRDHNTPEQFF. The entire variable domain, with the rest obtained from reference TRBV15 and TRBJ2-1, is as follows: DAMVIQNPRYQVTQFGKPVTLSCSQTLNHNVMYWYQQKSSQAPKLLFHYYDKDFNNEADTPDNFQSRRPNTSFCFLDIRSPGLGDTAMYLCATSRDHNTPEQFFGPGTRLTVL.

The J gene is TRBJ2-7, the V gene TRBV5-1; maybe TRBD2 (6 bases). CDR1 SGHRS and CDR2 YFSETQ come from the germline V gene. CDR3 length: 17 amino acids. Trimming took off 4 bases at V and 1 base at J, with 21 bases between the two ends. The CDR3 DNA reads TGCGCCAGCAGCCCGTGGCAGGAGGGGACCGGATCCTACGAGCAGTACTTC. It translates to CASSPWQEGTGSYEQYF.

The CDR3 nucleotides read TGTGCCAGCAGTGAAGGTGTGGGGGTGGAGTATGGCTACACCTTC. Protein sequence: CASSEGVGVEYGYTF. The chain employs TRBV6-1 and TRBJ1-2; TRBD1 might be the D (5 bases). Between the trimmed V and J ends, which lost 1 base and 5 bases, there was a span of 14 bases. Per the germline V gene, CDR1 is MNHNS and CDR2 is SASEGT. The CDR3 is 15 residues long.

The rearrangement joins TRBV6-5 to TRBJ2-3; 8 nucleotides line up with TRBD1. V shed 4 bases and J 2 bases; nucleotides not matched to a gene: 2. CDR1 is MNHEY and CDR2 is SVGAGI in the germline V gene. The CDR3 contains 14 residues. CDR3 amino acids: CASSSDRDTDTQYF. The CDR3 DNA is TGTGCCAGCAGTTCGGACAGGGACACAGATACGCAGTATTTT.

This chain links TRBV11-2 with TRBJ1-5; D is unclear. V was cut by 1 base and J by 1 base, with 11 bases left in between. Germline CDR1 and CDR2: SGHAT and FQNNGV. CDR3 length: 16 residues. CDR3 residues: CASSLGAQLSNQPQHF. The CDR3 DNA sequence: TGTGCCAGCAGCTTAGGGGCTCAGTTAAGCAATCAGCCCCAGCATTTT.